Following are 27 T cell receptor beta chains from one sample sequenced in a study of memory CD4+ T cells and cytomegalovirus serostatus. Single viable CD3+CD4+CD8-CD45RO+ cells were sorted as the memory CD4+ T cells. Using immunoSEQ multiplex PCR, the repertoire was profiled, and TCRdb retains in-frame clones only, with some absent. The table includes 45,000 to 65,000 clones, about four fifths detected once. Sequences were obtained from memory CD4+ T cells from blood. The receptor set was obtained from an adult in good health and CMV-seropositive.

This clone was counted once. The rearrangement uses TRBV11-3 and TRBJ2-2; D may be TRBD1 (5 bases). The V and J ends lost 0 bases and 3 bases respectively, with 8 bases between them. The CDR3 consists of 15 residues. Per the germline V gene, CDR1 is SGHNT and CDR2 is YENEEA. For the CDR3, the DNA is TGTGCCAGCAGCTTAGATCAGGGCGACACCGGGGAGCTGTTTTTT. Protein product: CASSLDQGDTGELFF.

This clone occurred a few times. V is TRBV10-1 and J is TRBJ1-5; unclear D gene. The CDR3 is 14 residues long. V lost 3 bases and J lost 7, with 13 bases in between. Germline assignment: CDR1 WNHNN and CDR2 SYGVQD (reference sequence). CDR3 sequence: CASSEAGMEQPQHF. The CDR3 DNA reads TGCGCCAGCAGTGAAGCGGGGATGGAACAGCCCCAGCATTTT.

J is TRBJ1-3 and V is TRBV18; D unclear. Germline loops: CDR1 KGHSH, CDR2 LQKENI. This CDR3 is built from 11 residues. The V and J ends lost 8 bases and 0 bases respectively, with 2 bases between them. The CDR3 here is CASLSGNTIYF. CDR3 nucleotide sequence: TGTGCCAGCCTCTCTGGAAACACCATATATTTT. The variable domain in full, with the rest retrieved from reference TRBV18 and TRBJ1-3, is NAGVMQNPRHLVRRRGQEARLRCSPMKGHSHVYWYRQLPEEGLKFMVYLQKENIIDESGMPKERFSAEFPKEGPSILRIQQVVRGDSAAYFCASLSGNTIYFGEGSWLTVV.

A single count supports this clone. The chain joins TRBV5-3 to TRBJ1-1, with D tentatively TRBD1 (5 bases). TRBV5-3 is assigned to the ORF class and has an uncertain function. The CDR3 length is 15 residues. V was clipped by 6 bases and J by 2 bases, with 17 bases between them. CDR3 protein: CARTPPAGENTEAFF. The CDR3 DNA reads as TGTGCCAGAACCCCCCCGGCGGGGGAAAACACTGAAGCTTTCTTT.

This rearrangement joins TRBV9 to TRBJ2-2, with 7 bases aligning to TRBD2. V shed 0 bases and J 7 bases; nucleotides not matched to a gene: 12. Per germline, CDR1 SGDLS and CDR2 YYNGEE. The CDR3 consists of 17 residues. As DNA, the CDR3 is TGTGCCAGCAGCGTAGATGATAGCGGGTCGGGAGTCGGGGAGCTGTTTTTT. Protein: CASSVDDSGSGVGELFF.

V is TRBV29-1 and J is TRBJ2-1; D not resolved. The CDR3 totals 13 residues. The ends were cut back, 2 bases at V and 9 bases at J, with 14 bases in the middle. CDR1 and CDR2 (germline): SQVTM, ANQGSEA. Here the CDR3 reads CSVESLPAREQFF. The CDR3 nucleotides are TGCAGCGTTGAATCTCTGCCAGCCCGTGAGCAGTTCTTC.

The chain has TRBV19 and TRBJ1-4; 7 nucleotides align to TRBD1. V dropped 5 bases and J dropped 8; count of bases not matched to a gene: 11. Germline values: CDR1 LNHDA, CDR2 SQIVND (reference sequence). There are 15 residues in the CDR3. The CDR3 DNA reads TGTGCCAGTAGTCCTAACAGGGGTTCGGGCGAAAAACTGTTTTTT. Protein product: CASSPNRGSGEKLFF.

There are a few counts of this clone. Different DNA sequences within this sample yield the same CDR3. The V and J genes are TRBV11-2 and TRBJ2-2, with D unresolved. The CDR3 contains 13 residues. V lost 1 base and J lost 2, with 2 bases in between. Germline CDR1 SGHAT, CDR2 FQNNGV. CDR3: CASSLVNTGELFF. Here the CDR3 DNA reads TGTGCCAGCAGCTTAGTCAACACCGGGGAGCTGTTTTTT.

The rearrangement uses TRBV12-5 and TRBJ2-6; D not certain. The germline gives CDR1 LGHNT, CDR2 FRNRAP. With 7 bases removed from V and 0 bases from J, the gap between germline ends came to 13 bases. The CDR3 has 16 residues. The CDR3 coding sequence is TGTGCTAGTGCCCCTCCGCAGCTCTCTGGGGCCAACGTCCTGACTTTC. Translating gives CASAPPQLSGANVLTF.

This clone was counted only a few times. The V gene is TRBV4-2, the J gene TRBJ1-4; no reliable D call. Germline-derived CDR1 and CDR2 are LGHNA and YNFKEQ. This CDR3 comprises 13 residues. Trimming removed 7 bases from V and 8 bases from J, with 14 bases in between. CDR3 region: CASTQAQNEKLFF. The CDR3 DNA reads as TGTGCCAGCACCCAGGCCCAGAACGAAAAACTGTTTTTT.

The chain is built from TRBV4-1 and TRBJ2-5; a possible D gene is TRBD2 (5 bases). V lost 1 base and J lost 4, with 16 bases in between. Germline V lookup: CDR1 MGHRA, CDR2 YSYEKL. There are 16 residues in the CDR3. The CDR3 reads CASSQVGRAVLETQYF. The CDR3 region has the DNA TGCGCCAGCAGCCAAGTAGGGCGGGCAGTCCTAGAGACCCAGTACTTC.

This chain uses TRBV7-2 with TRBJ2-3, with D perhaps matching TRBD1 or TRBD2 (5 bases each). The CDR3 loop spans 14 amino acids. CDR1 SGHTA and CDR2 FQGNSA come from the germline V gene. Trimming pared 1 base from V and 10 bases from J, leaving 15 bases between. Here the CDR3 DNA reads TGTGCCAGCAGCTTAGTAGATACTGGGGGTCCGCAGTATTTT. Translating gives CASSLVDTGGPQYF.

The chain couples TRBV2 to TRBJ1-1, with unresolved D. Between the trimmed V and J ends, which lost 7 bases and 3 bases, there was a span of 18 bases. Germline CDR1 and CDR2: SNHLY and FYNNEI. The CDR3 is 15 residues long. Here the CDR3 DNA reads TGTGCCAGCATCCGGGATCCTATTATTTACACTGAAGCTTTCTTT. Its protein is CASIRDPIIYTEAFF.

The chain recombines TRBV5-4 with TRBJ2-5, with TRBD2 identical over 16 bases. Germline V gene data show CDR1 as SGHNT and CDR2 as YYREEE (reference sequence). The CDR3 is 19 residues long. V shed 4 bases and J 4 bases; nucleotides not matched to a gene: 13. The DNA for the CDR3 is TGTGCCAGCAGCGCGTCCGGGACTAGCGGGAGGGCCGGAGGAGAGACCCAGTACTTC. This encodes CASSASGTSGRAGGETQYF. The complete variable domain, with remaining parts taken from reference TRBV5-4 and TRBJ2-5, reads ETGVTQSPTHLIKTRGQQVTLRCSSQSGHNTVSWYQQALGQGPQFIFQYYREEENGRGNFPPRFSGLQFPNYSSELNVNALELDDSALYLCASSASGTSGRAGGETQYFGPGTRLLVL.

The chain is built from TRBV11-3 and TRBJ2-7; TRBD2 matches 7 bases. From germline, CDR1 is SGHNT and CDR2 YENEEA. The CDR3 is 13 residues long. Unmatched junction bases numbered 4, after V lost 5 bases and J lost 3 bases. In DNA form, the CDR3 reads TGTGCCAGCAGCGCGAGCGGGAACTACGAGCAGTACTTC. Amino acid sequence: CASSASGNYEQYF. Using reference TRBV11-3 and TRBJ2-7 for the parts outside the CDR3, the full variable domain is EAGVVQSPRYKIIEKKQPVAFWCNPISGHNTLYWYLQNLGQGPELLIRYENEEAVDDSQLPKDRFSAERLKGVDSTLKIQPAELGDSAVYLCASSASGNYEQYFGPGTRLTVT.

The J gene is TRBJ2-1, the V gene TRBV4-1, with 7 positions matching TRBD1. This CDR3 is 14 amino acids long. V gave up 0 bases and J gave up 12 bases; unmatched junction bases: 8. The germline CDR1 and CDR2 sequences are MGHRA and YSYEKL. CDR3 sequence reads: CASSQEGAAGGQFF. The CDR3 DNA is TGCGCCAGCAGCCAAGAAGGAGCCGCAGGGGGGCAGTTCTTC.

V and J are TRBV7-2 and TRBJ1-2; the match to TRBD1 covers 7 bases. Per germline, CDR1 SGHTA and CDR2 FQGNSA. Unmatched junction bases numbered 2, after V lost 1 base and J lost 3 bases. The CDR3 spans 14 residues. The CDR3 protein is CASSLGGGYYGYTF. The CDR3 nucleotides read TGTGCCAGCAGCTTAGGAGGGGGCTACTATGGCTACACCTTC.

The CDR3 is CASSQGVRGIGELFF. Here the CDR3 DNA reads TGTGCCAGCAGTCAGGGGGTCCGAGGGATCGGGGAGCTGTTTTTT. V gene TRBV19 combines with J gene TRBJ2-2; 7 bases agree with TRBD1. Trimming took 9 bases from V and 7 from J; bases not matched to a gene: 14. Per germline, CDR1 LNHDA and CDR2 SQIVND (reference sequence). The CDR3 is made up of 15 amino acids.

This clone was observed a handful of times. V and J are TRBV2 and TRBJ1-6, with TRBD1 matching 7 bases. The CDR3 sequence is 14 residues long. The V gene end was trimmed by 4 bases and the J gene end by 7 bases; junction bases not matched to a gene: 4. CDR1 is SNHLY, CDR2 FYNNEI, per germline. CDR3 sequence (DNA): TGTGCCAGCAGTGGGGACAGCGGCAATTCACCCCTCCACTTT. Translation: CASSGDSGNSPLHF.

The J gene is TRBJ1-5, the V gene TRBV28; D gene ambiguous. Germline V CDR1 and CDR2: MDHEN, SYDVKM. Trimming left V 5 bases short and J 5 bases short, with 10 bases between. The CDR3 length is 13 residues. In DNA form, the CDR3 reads TGTGCCAGCAGTCCGGACCGGCATCAGCCCCAGCATTTT. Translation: CASSPDRHQPQHF.

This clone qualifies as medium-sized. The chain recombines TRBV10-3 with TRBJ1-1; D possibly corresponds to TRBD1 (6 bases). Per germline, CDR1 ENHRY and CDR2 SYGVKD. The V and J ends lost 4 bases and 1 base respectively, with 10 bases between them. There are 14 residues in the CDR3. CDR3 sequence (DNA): TGTGCCATCAGTGCAGCGGGACAGAACACTGAAGCTTTCTTT. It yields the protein CAISAAGQNTEAFF.

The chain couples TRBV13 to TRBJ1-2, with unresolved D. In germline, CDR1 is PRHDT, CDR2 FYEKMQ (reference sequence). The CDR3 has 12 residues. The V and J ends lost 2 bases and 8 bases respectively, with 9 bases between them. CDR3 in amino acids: CASSLHPSGYTF. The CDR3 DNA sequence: TGTGCCAGCAGCTTACACCCGTCAGGCTACACCTTC.

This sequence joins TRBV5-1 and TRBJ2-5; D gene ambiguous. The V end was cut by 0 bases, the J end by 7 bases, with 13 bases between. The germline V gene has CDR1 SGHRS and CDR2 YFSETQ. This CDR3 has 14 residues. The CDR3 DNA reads TGCGCCAGCAGCTTGGGTGGCAGCCCCCCGACCCAGTACTTC. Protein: CASSLGGSPPTQYF.

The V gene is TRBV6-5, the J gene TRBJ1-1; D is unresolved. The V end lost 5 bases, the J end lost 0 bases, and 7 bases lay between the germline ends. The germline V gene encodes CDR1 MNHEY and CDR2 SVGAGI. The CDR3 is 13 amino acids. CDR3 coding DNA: TGTGCCAGCAGTCGACACCTGAACACTGAAGCTTTCTTT. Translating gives CASSRHLNTEAFF.

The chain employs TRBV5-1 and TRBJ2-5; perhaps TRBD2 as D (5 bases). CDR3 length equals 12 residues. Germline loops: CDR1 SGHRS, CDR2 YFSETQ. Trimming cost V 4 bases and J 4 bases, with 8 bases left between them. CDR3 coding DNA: TGCGCCAGCAGCCCTGAGGGAGAGACCCAGTACTTC. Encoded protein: CASSPEGETQYF.

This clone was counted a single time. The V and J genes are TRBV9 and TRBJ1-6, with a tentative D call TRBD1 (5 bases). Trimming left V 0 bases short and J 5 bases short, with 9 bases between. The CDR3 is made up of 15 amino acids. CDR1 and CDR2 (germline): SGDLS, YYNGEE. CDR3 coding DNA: TGTGCCAGCAGCGTAGAAGGGACGAATAATTCACCCCTCCACTTT. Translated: CASSVEGTNNSPLHF.

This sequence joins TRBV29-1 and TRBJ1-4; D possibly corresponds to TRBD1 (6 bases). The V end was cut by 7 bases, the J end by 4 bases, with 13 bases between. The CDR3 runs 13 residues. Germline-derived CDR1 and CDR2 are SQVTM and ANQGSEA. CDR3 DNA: TGCAGCGCTCTACAGGGCTTTAATGAAAAACTGTTTTTT. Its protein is CSALQGFNEKLFF. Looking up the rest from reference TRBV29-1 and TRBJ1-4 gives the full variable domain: SAVISQKPSRDICQRGTSLTIQCQVDSQVTMMFWYRQQPGQSLTLIATANQGSEATYESGFVIDKFPISRPNLTFSTLTVSNMSPEDSSIYLCSALQGFNEKLFFGSGTQLSVL.